Detailed here is one T cell receptor (beta chain). Trimming cost V 7 bases and J 4 bases, with 14 bases left between them. This CDR3 comprises 13 residues. Original processing notes: Reference gene primer amplification yielded estimated nucleated cell counts. TCRdb's table, derived via immunoSEQ multiplex PCR, lists solely in-frame clones and lacks some. Clone size and the V and J calls come from that table; the DNA yielded D and trimming. The data show around 220,000 clones, roughly 80% seen once. This record belongs to a study of blood T cell repertoires in COVID-19. About the study: Sites across the United States, Italy and Spain contributed samples from acute and convalescent COVID-19. PBMCs, B-cell-depleted T cells, or T cells were the source of the cDNA or gDNA that made up the material.

The rearrangement joins TRBV12-3 or TRBV12-4 to TRBJ2-7; possibly TRBD2 for D (5 bases). This sequence was found in an elderly woman with acute or convalescent COVID-19. Sequencing was carried out using peripheral blood. Here the CDR3 reads CASTVDFLYEQYF. The CDR3 DNA reads TGTGCCAGCACCGTGGACTTCCTGTACGAGCAGTACTTC.